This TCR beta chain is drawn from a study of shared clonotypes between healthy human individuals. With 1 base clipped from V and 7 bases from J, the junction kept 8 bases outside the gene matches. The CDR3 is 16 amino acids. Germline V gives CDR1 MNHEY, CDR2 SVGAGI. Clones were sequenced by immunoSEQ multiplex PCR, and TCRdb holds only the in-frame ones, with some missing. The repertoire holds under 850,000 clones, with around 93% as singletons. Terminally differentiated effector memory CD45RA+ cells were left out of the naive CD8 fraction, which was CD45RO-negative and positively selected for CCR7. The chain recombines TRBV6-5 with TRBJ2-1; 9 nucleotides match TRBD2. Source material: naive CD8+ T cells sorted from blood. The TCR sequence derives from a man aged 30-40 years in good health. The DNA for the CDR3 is TGTGCCAGCAGTTACTTCTTAGCGGGAGCTCGTAATGAGCAGTTCTTC. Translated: CASSYFLAGARNEQFF.